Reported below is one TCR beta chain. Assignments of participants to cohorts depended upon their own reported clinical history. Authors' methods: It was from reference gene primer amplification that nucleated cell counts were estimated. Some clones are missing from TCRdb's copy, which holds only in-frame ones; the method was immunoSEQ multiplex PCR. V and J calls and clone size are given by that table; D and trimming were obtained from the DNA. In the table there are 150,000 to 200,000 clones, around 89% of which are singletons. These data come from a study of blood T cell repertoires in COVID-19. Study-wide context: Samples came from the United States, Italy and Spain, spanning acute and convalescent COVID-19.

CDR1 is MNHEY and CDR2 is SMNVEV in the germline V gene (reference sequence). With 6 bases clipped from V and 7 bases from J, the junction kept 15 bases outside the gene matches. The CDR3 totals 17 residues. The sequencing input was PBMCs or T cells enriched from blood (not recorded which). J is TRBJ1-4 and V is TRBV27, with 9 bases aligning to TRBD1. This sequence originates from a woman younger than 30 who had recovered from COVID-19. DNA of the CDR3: TGTGCCAGCAGCGTGGGACAGGGCGGACTAGCGGGTGAAAAACTGTTTTTT. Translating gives CASSVGQGGLAGEKLFF.